This TCR beta chain was captured in a study of T cell repertoires in cytomegalovirus infection. A single record per CDR3 protein comes from TCRdb applying MiXCR to the reads. This table has around 230,000 distinct CDR3 sequences, around 40% appearing once. Details on this clonotype: The antigen remains undetermined.

The V gene's germline CDR1 is MNHEY and CDR2 SVGAGI. This CDR3 spans 16 amino acids. Trimming stripped 3 bases from V and 4 bases from J, with 18 bases between. This chain joins TRBV6-5 and TRBJ2-5; a weak D match, TRBD1 (6 bases). Sequencing used CD8+ T cells from cultured PBMCs, obtained from culture after CMV antigen stimulation. The clonotype originates from a human donor in good health (CMV status not recorded). Some clones in this sample may be carry-over from other donors' samples. This CDR3 is CASSYGDTGSGETQYF. CDR3 DNA: TGTGCCAGCAGTTATGGCGATACAGGGAGCGGAGAGACCCAGTACTTC.